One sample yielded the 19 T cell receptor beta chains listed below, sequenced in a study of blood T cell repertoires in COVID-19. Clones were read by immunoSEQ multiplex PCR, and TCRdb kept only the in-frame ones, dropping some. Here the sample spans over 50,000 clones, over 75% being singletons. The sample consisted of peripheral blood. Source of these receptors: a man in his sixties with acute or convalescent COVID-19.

CDR3 in amino acids: CASSYREGSYNEQFF. CDR3 nucleotides: TGTGCCAGCAGTTACAGAGAGGGCTCCTACAATGAGCAGTTCTTC. The rearrangement uses TRBV6-5 and TRBJ2-1; TRBD2 is a possible D gene (5 bases). V dropped 2 bases and J dropped 0 bases, with 8 bases sitting between them. This CDR3 is built from 15 residues. Germline loops: CDR1 MNHEY, CDR2 SVGAGI.

CDR3 bases: TGTGCCAGTAACGCGGAAAGTGGAGGCTCTGGGGAGCTGTTTTTT. This translates into CASNAESGGSGELFF. The chain is built from TRBV19 and TRBJ2-2; D perhaps matches TRBD2 (5 bases). The CDR3 spans 15 residues. Germline V lookup: CDR1 LNHDA, CDR2 SQIVND (reference sequence). V lost 7 bases, J lost 8 bases, and 20 bases lay in between.

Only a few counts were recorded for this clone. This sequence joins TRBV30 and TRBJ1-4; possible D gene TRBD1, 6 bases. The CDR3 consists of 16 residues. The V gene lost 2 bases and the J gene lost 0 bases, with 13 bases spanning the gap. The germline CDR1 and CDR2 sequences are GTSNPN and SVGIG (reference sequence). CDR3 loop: CAWSLDRLTTNEKLFF. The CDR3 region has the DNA TGTGCCTGGAGTTTAGACAGGTTGACAACTAATGAAAAACTGTTTTTT.

CDR3 nucleotide sequence: TGTGCCAGCAGCTTACGACCGCGGGGGGGGGAGACCCAGTACTTC. This gives the protein CASSLRPRGGETQYF. This chain joins TRBV7-2 and TRBJ2-5, with 9 nucleotides matching TRBD2. The CDR3 length is 15 residues. V lost 2 bases, J lost 5 bases, and 6 bases stayed unmatched. Germline V gene sequence: CDR1 SGHTA, CDR2 FQGNSA.

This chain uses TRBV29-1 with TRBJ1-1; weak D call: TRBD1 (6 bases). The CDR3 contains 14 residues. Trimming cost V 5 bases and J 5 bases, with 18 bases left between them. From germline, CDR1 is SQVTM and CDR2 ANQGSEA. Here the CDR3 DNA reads TGCAGCGTTCCAGGGGCCGCCCCACGGACTGAAGCTTTCTTT. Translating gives CSVPGAAPRTEAFF. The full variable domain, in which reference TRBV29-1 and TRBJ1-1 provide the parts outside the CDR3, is SAVISQKPSRDICQRGTSLTIQCQVDSQVTMMFWYRQQPGQSLTLIATANQGSEATYESGFVIDKFPISRPNLTFSTLTVSNMSPEDSSIYLCSVPGAAPRTEAFFGQGTRLTVV.

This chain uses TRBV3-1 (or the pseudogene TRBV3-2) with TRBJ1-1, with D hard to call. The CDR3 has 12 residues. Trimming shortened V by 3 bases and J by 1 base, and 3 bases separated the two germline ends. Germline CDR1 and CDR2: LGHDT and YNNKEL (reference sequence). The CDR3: CASSHGNTEAFF. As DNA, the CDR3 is TGTGCCAGCAGCCACGGGAACACTGAAGCTTTCTTT.

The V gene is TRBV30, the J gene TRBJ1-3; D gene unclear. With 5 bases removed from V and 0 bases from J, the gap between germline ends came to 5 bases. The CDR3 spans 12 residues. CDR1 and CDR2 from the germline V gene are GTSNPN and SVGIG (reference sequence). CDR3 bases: TGTGCCTGGGATTACTCTGGAAACACCATATATTTT. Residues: CAWDYSGNTIYF.

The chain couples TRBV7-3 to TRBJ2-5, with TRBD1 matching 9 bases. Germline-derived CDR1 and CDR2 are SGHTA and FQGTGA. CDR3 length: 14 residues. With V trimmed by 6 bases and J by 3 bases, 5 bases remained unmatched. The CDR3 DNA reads TGTGCCAGCAGGCGCACAGGGGGCGAAGAGACCCAGTACTTC. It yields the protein CASRRTGGEETQYF.

The CDR3 is CASSTLEDRGNQPQHF. The CDR3 DNA is TGTGCCAGCAGTACGCTGGAGGACAGGGGCAATCAGCCCCAGCATTTT. This rearrangement joins TRBV27 to TRBJ1-5; TRBD1 matches 8 bases. CDR3 length equals 16 residues. Looked up from germline, CDR1 is MNHEY and CDR2 is SMNVEV (reference sequence). Trimming cost V 5 bases and J 2 bases; bases outside gene matches: 8.

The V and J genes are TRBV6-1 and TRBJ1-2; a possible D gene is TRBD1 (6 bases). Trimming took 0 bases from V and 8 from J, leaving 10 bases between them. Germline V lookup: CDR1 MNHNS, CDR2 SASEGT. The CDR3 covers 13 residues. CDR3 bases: TGTGCCAGCAGTGAAGCGGGGGCGTGGGGCTACACCTTC. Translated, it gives CASSEAGAWGYTF.

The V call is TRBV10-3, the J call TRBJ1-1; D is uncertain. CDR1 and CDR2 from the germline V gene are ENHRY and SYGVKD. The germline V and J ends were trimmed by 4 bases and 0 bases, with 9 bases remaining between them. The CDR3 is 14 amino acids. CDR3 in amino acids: CAISGERMNTEAFF. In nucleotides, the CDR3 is TGTGCCATCAGTGGAGAGAGAATGAACACTGAAGCTTTCTTT.

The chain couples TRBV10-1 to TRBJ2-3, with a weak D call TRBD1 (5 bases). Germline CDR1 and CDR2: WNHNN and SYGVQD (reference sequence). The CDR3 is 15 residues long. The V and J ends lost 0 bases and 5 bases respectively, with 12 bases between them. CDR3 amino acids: CASSESLATGDTQYF. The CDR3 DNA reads TGCGCCAGCAGTGAGTCGCTGGCTACAGGAGATACGCAGTATTTT.

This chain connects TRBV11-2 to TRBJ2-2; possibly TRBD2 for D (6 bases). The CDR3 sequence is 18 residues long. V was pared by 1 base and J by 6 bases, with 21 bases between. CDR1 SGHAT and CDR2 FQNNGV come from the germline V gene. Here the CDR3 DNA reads TGTGCCAGCAGCTTAGCTGCTTTCGGGACTCAAAAGTCCGGGGAGCTGTTTTTT. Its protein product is CASSLAAFGTQKSGELFF. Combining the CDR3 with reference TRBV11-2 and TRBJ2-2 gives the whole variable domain EAGVAQSPRYKIIEKRQSVAFWCNPISGHATLYWYQQILGQGPKLLIQFQNNGVVDDSQLPKDRFSAERLKGVDSTLKIQPAKLEDSAVYLCASSLAAFGTQKSGELFFGEGSRLTVL.

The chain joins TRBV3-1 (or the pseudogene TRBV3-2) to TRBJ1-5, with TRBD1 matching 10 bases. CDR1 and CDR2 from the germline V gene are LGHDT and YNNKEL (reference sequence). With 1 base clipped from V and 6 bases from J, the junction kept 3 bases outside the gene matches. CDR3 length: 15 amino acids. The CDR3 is CASSQGTGGSQPQHF. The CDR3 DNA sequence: TGTGCCAGCAGCCAAGGGACAGGGGGTAGTCAGCCCCAGCATTTT.

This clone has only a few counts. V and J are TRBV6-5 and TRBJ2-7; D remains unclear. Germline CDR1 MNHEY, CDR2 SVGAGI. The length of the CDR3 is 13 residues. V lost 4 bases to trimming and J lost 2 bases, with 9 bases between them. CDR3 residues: CASSSNMAYEQYF. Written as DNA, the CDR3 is TGTGCCAGCAGTTCAAACATGGCCTACGAGCAGTACTTC.

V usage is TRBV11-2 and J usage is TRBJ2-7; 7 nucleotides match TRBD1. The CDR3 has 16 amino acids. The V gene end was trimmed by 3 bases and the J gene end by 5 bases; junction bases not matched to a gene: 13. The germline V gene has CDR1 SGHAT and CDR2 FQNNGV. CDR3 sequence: CASSFAVDRELDEQYF. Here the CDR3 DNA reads TGTGCCAGCAGCTTCGCCGTCGACAGGGAATTGGACGAGCAGTACTTC.

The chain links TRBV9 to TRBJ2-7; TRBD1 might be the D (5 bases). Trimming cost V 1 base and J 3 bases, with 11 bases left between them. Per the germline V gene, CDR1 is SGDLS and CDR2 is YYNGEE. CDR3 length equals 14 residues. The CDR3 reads CASSVTGQGYEQYF. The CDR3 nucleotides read TGTGCCAGCAGCGTAACCGGTCAGGGCTACGAGCAGTACTTC.

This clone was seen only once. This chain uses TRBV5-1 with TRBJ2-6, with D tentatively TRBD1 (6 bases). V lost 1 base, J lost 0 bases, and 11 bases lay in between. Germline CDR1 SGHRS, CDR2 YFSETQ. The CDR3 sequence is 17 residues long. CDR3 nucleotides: TGCGCCAGCAGCTTGACCACAGGGAGCTCTGGGGCCAACGTCCTGACTTTC. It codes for CASSLTTGSSGANVLTF.

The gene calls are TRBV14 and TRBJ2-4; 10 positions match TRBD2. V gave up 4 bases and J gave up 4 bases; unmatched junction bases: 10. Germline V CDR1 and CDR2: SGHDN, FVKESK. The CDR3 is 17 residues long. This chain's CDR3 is CASSPLGAGGRKNIQYF. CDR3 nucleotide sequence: TGTGCCAGCAGCCCCTTGGGAGCGGGGGGGCGGAAAAACATTCAGTACTTC. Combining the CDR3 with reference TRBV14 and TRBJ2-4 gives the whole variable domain EAGVTQFPSHSVIEKGQTVTLRCDPISGHDNLYWYRRVMGKEIKFLLHFVKESKQDESGMPNNRFLAERTGGTYSTLKVQPAELEDSGVYFCASSPLGAGGRKNIQYFGAGTRLSVL.